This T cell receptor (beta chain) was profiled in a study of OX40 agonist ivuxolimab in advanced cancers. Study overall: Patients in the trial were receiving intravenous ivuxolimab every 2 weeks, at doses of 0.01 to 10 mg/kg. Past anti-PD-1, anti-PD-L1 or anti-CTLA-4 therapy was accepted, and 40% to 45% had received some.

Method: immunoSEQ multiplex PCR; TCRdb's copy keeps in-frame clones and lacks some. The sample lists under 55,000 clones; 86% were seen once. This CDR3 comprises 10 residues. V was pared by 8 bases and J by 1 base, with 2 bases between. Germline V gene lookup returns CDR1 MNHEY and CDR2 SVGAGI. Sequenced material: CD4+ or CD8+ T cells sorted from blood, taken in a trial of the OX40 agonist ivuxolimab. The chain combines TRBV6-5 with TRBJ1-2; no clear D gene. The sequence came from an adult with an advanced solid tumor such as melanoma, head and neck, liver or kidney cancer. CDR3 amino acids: CASYNYGYTF. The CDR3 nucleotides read TGTGCCAGCTATAACTATGGCTACACCTTC.